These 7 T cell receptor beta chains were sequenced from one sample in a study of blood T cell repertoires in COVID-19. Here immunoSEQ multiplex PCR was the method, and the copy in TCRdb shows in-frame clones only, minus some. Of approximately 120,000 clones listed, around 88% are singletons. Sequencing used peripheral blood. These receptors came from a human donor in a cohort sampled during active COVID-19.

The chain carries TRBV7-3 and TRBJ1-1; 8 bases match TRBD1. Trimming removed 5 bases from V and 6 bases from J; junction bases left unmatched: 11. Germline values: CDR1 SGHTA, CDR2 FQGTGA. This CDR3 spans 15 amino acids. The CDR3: CASSARQGRGAEAFF. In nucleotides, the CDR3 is TGTGCCAGCAGCGCCCGACAGGGGAGAGGGGCTGAAGCTTTCTTT.

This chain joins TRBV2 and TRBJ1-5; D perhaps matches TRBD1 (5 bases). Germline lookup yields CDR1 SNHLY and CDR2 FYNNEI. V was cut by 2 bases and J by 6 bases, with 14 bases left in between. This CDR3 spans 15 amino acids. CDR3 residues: CASSEWQGIVQPQHF. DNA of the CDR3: TGTGCCAGCAGTGAATGGCAGGGTATAGTTCAGCCCCAGCATTTT.

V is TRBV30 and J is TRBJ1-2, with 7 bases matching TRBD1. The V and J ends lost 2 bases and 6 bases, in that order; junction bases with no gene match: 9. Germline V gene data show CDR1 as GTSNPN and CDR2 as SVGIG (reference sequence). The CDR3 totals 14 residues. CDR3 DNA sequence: TGTGCCTGGAGTAGAGGGGGCTTTAGTAATGGCTACACCTTC. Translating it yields CAWSRGGFSNGYTF.

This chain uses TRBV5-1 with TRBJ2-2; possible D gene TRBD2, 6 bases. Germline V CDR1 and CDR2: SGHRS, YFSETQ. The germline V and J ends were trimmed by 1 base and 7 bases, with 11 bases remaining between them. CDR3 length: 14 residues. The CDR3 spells CASSLPGEHGELFF. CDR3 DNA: TGCGCCAGCAGCTTGCCGGGGGAGCACGGGGAGCTGTTTTTT.

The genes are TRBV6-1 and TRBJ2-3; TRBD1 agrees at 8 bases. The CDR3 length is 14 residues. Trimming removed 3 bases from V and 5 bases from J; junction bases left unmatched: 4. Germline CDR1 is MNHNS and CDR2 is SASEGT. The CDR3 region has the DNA TGTGCCAGCAGTGAGACAGGGGAGCGAGATACGCAGTATTTT. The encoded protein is CASSETGERDTQYF.

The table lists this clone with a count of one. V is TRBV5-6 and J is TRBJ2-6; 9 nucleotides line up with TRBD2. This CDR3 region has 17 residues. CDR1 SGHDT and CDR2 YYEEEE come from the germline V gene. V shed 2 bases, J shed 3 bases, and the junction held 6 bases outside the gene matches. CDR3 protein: CASSLWLAGHGANVLTF. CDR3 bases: TGTGCCAGCAGCTTATGGCTAGCGGGACATGGGGCCAACGTCCTGACTTTC.

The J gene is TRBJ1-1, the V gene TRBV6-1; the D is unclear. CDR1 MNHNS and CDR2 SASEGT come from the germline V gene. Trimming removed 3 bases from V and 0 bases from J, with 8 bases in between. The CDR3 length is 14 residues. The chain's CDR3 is CASSDGLMNTEAFF. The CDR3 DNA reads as TGTGCCAGCAGTGACGGGTTAATGAACACTGAAGCTTTCTTT.